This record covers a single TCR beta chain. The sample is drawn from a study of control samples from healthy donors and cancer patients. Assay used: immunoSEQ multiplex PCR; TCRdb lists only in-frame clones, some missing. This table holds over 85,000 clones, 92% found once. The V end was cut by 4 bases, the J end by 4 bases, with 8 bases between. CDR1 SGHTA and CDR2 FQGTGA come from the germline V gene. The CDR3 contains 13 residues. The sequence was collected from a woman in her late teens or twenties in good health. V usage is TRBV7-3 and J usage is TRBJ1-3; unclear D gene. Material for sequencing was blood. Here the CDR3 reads CASSSDVGNTIYF. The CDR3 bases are TGTGCCAGCAGCTCGGACGTCGGAAACACCATATATTTT.